A selection of T cell receptor beta chains follows, all from one sample in a study of cytomegalovirus exposure and HLA in healthy donors. TCRdb keeps only in-frame clones here, not all; method: immunoSEQ multiplex PCR. This table holds some 110,000 clones, over 65% found once. Sequencing was performed on PBMCs. The receptors here all came from a man aged 50-59 years in good health and CMV-seronegative. The CDR3 runs from the conserved cysteine through the conserved F or W. Each record gives: CDR3 protein, CDR3 DNA, clone size, J gene, V gene, D gene. The D gene is left open where the match is weak. Clone size appears in some rows only: once, few, many, or a class for an expanded clone.

CDR3 protein: CASSLDRGTKTQYF
CDR3 DNA: TGTGCCAGCAGCCTAGACAGGGGGACGAAGACCCAGTACTTC
clone size: -
J gene: TRBJ2-5
V gene: TRBV6-5
D gene: TRBD1

CDR3 protein: CASSRDRALREQFF
CDR3 DNA: TGTGCCAGCTCACGGGACAGGGCATTAAGGGAGCAGTTCTTC
clone size: few
J gene: TRBJ2-1
V gene: TRBV19
D gene: TRBD1

CDR3 protein: CATSRDLGEGYEQYF
CDR3 DNA: TGTGCCACCAGCAGAGATTTAGGGGAAGGGTACGAGCAGTACTTC
clone size: -
J gene: TRBJ2-7
V gene: TRBV15
D gene: -

CDR3 protein: CASWVGSGGSETQYF
CDR3 DNA: TGCGCCAGCTGGGTTGGTAGCGGGGGATCAGAGACCCAGTACTTC
clone size: -
J gene: TRBJ2-5
V gene: TRBV5-1
D gene: TRBD2

CDR3 protein: CATSRPTRETQYF
CDR3 DNA: TGTGCCACCAGCAGACCTACTAGGGAGACCCAGTACTTC
clone size: -
J gene: TRBJ2-5
V gene: TRBV15
D gene: -

CDR3 protein: CASSQDLVQITQPQHF
CDR3 DNA: TGTGCCAGCAGCCAAGATCTAGTCCAAATTACACAGCCCCAGCATTTT
clone size: few
J gene: TRBJ1-5
V gene: TRBV4-2
D gene: -

CDR3 protein: CASSFHRDLIEKLFF
CDR3 DNA: TGTGCCAGCAGTTTTCACAGGGATCTGATTGAAAAACTGTTTTTT
clone size: -
J gene: TRBJ1-4
V gene: TRBV6-5
D gene: -

CDR3 protein: CASSPTEVITDTQYF
CDR3 DNA: TGTGCCAGCAGTCCTACCGAGGTTATCACAGATACGCAGTATTTT
clone size: -
J gene: TRBJ2-3
V gene: TRBV6-6
D gene: -

CDR3 protein: CASNLGPALGGYTF
CDR3 DNA: TGTGCCAGCAACCTGGGTCCCGCCCTAGGTGGCTACACCTTC
clone size: few
J gene: TRBJ1-2
V gene: TRBV6-6
D gene: -

CDR3 protein: CASSLWSEGTEAFF
CDR3 DNA: TGTGCCAGCAGTTTATGGAGTGAGGGCACTGAAGCTTTCTTT
clone size: -
J gene: TRBJ1-1
V gene: TRBV28
D gene: -

CDR3 protein: CASSQQLAGVDEQYF
CDR3 DNA: TGTGCCAGCAGCCAACAACTAGCGGGTGTCGACGAGCAGTACTTC
clone size: -
J gene: TRBJ2-7
V gene: TRBV14
D gene: TRBD2

CDR3 protein: CASSKGGGRDRGGSPLHF
CDR3 DNA: TGTGCCAGCAGCAAAGGCGGGGGAAGGGACAGGGGAGGTTCACCCCTCCACTTT
clone size: -
J gene: TRBJ1-6
V gene: TRBV7-6
D gene: TRBD1

CDR3 protein: CASSIRTGSRSYNEQFF
CDR3 DNA: TGTGCCAGTAGTATAAGGACAGGGTCTCGCTCCTACAATGAGCAGTTCTTC
clone size: -
J gene: TRBJ2-1
V gene: TRBV19
D gene: TRBD1

CDR3 protein: CASSETGSYSPLHF
CDR3 DNA: TGTGCCAGCAGCGAGACAGGGTCATATTCACCCCTCCACTTT
clone size: -
J gene: TRBJ1-6
V gene: TRBV9
D gene: TRBD1

CDR3 protein: CAWKNRGNEKLFF
CDR3 DNA: TGTGCCTGGAAAAACAGGGGGAATGAAAAACTGTTTTTT
clone size: -
J gene: TRBJ1-4
V gene: TRBV30
D gene: TRBD1

CDR3 protein: CASSPSGGKETQYF
CDR3 DNA: TGTGCCAGCTCACCTTCCGGGGGGAAAGAGACCCAGTACTTC
clone size: -
J gene: TRBJ2-5
V gene: TRBV18
D gene: TRBD2

CDR3 protein: CASRGSGAGPMYEQYF
CDR3 DNA: TGTGCCAGCAGAGGGTCAGGCGCGGGACCGATGTACGAGCAGTACTTC
clone size: -
J gene: TRBJ2-7
V gene: TRBV6-6
D gene: -

CDR3 protein: CASIAEVDTGELFF
CDR3 DNA: TGTGCCAGCATTGCGGAGGTCGACACCGGGGAGCTGTTTTTT
clone size: -
J gene: TRBJ2-2
V gene: TRBV6-1
D gene: -

CDR3 protein: CASSLGWASSSTDTQYF
CDR3 DNA: TGCGCCAGCAGCTTAGGTTGGGCCAGCTCTAGCACAGATACGCAGTATTTT
clone size: -
J gene: TRBJ2-3
V gene: TRBV5-1
D gene: -

CDR3 protein: CSSSPPGQGHSYEQYF
CDR3 DNA: TGTTCCAGCAGCCCTCCCGGACAGGGACACTCCTACGAGCAGTACTTC
clone size: -
J gene: TRBJ2-7
V gene: TRBV7-9
D gene: TRBD1

CDR3 protein: CASSEGLASGRSYNEQFF
CDR3 DNA: TGTGCCAGCAGTGAGGGACTAGCTTCAGGCCGCTCCTACAATGAGCAGTTCTTC
clone size: -
J gene: TRBJ2-1
V gene: TRBV25-1
D gene: TRBD2

CDR3 protein: CASSLPQGANGYTF
CDR3 DNA: TGCGCCAGCAGCTTGCCGCAGGGGGCTAATGGCTACACCTTC
clone size: -
J gene: TRBJ1-2
V gene: TRBV5-1
D gene: TRBD1

CDR3 protein: CASSSSQESGGFTGELFF
CDR3 DNA: TGCGCCAGCAGCTCCTCTCAAGAAAGCGGGGGGTTCACCGGGGAGCTGTTTTTT
clone size: -
J gene: TRBJ2-2
V gene: TRBV4-1
D gene: TRBD2